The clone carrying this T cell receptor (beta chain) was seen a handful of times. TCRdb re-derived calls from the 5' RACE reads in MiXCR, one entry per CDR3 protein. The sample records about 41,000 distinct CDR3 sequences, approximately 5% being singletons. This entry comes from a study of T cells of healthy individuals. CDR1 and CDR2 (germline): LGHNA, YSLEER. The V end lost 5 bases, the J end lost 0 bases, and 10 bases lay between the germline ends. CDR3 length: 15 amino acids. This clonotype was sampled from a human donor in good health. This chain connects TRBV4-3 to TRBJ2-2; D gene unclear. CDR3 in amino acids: CASSETSANTGELFF. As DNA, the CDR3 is TGCGCCAGCAGCGAGACATCCGCGAACACCGGGGAGCTGTTTTTT.